Detailed here is one TCR beta chain. CDR3 length: 12 residues. The germline CDR1 and CDR2 sequences are SGHDT and YYEEEE. Trimming took off 0 bases at V and 5 bases at J, with 5 bases between the two ends. These data come from a study of cytomegalovirus exposure and HLA in healthy donors. With 60 Vbeta and 13 Jbeta primers, the PCR was carried out. TCRdb keeps only in-frame clones here, not all; method: immunoSEQ multiplex PCR. This sample yields some 150,000 clones, of which 80% are seen a single time; 8% to 10% belongs to the top ten. The chain combines TRBV5-6 with TRBJ1-1; unclear D gene. The specimen was PBMCs. This clonotype originated in a man between 18 and 35 years old in good health and CMV-seropositive. The CDR3 here is CASSLARTEAFF. CDR3 nucleotides: TGTGCCAGCAGCTTGGCCAGAACTGAAGCTTTCTTT.